One T cell receptor (beta chain) is described in this entry. These data come from a study of PD-L1 blockade in urothelial cancer. Using immunoSEQ multiplex PCR, the repertoire was profiled, and TCRdb retains in-frame clones only, with some absent. The top ten clones hold approximately 9% of a sample with about 88,000 clones, approximately 90% of them seen once. Looked up from germline, CDR1 is SGHRS and CDR2 is YFSETQ. V gave up 6 bases and J gave up 1 base, with 10 bases separating them. The CDR3 covers 13 residues. The rearrangement joins TRBV5-1 to TRBJ2-5; a weak D match, TRBD1 (6 bases). The material was PBMCs, obtained around atezolizumab (anti-PD-L1) treatment. The sequence was obtained from a man between 60 and 75 years old with urothelial cancer. This CDR3 reads CASNYRAQETQYF. In DNA, the CDR3 is TGCGCCAGCAATTACAGGGCCCAAGAGACCCAGTACTTC.